These T cell receptor beta chains were read from a single sample in a study of blood T cell repertoires in COVID-19. Method: immunoSEQ multiplex PCR; TCRdb's copy keeps in-frame clones and lacks some. The data contain 250,000 to 350,000 clones, roughly 80% of them singletons. The sequencing input was peripheral blood. These receptor sequences come from a person aged 65 to 79 with COVID-19, enrolled during active disease. CDR3s include the opening cysteine and the closing phenylalanine or tryptophan. The D gene is left open where the match is weak. Size is stated for part of the rows, as once, few or many counts, or as a class when the clone is expanded.

j_call clone_size v_call d_call cdr3_aa cdr3_nt
TRBJ1-5 NA TRBV19 NA CATRPHGGSNQPQHF TGTGCCACCCGTCCACACGGCGGGAGCAATCAGCCCCAGCATTTT
TRBJ2-1 few TRBV11-2 NA CASSLERYNEQFF TGTGCCAGCAGCTTAGAGCGATACAATGAGCAGTTCTTC
TRBJ2-7 NA TRBV7-2 TRBD2 CASSLAFGGRAEQYF TGTGCCAGCAGCTTAGCCTTTGGCGGGAGGGCCGAGCAGTACTTC
TRBJ1-1 NA TRBV25-1 NA CASSDRGWTEAFF TGTGCCAGCAGTGACCGGGGATGGACTGAAGCTTTCTTT
TRBJ1-3 NA TRBV5-6 TRBD1 CASSLFNRGEFSGNTIYF TGTGCCAGCAGCTTGTTCAACAGGGGGGAGTTCTCTGGAAACACCATATATTTT
TRBJ1-1 NA TRBV20-1 NA CSASDSPLSFF TGCAGTGCTTCCGACTCCCCCCTTTCTTTCTTT
TRBJ1-6 few TRBV9 NA CASSVGRLDFSLHF TGTGCCAGCAGCGTAGGCCGACTTGATTTTTCCCTCCACTTT
TRBJ2-2 NA TRBV24-1 NA CATRSWGDGELFF TGTGCCACCAGAAGCTGGGGGGACGGGGAGCTGTTTTTT
TRBJ1-4 NA TRBV5-6 NA CASSSIGKATNEKLFF TGTGCCAGCAGCTCGATCGGGAAAGCAACTAATGAAAAACTGTTTTTT
TRBJ2-3 NA TRBV7-2 TRBD1 CASSRTGLSTDTQYF TGTGCCAGCAGCCGGACAGGGTTGAGCACAGATACGCAGTATTTT
TRBJ1-1 NA TRBV6-4 NA CASSERAENTEAFF TGTGCCAGCAGTGAGAGGGCAGAGAACACTGAAGCTTTCTTT
TRBJ1-1 once TRBV7-9 NA CASSLTRPEGAEAFF TGTGCCAGCAGCTTAACCCGCCCAGAGGGCGCTGAAGCTTTCTTT
TRBJ1-2 NA TRBV5-6 NA CASRVDAGQYYGYTF TGTGCCAGCAGGGTAGACGCCGGACAGTACTATGGCTACACCTTC
TRBJ1-2 NA TRBV4-1 NA CASSQALYGYTF TGCGCCAGCAGCCAAGCCCTCTATGGCTACACCTTC
TRBJ1-3 NA TRBV14 NA CASSQVVTSIYF TGTGCCAGCAGCCAAGTGGTGACTTCGATATATTTT
TRBJ2-7 once TRBV20-1 NA CSASYPKGDNEQYF TGCAGTGCTAGTTATCCGAAAGGGGACAACGAGCAGTACTTC
TRBJ2-5 NA TRBV19 TRBD1 CASSIWRGQGAVETQYF TGTGCCAGTAGTATATGGAGGGGACAGGGGGCTGTAGAGACCCAGTACTTC
TRBJ1-2 NA TRBV6-5 NA CASSYRSGNYGYTF TGTGCCAGCAGTTACAGGTCAGGGAACTATGGCTACACCTTC
TRBJ2-1 NA TRBV6-2/TRBV6-3 TRBD2 CASSYLAGGGEQFF TGTGCCAGCAGTTACCTAGCGGGAGGGGGTGAGCAGTTCTTC
TRBJ1-2 NA TRBV5-6 NA CASSLVQPANYGYTF TGTGCCAGCAGCTTGGTACAGCCAGCTAACTATGGCTACACCTTC
TRBJ1-1 NA TRBV5-1 NA CASSQDLSGEAFF TGCGCCAGCAGCCAGGATCTAAGCGGTGAAGCTTTCTTT
TRBJ2-1 many TRBV7-3 TRBD1 CASSSRDRTPYNEQFF TGTGCCAGCAGCTCCAGGGACAGGACCCCGTACAATGAGCAGTTCTTC
TRBJ1-2 once TRBV29-1 TRBD1 CSGTQGPTHGYTF TGCAGCGGGACACAGGGGCCCACCCATGGCTACACCTTC
TRBJ2-7 NA TRBV10-2 TRBD1 CASSNGQGDSYEQYF TGCGCCAGCAGCAATGGACAGGGGGACTCCTACGAGCAGTACTTC
TRBJ1-6 NA TRBV4-3 TRBD1 CASSQSPGQINSPLHF TGCGCCAGCAGCCAATCACCGGGACAGATTAATTCACCCCTCCACTTT
TRBJ2-7 NA TRBV7-9 NA CASSLTGEQYF TGTGCCAGCAGCTTAACGGGGGAGCAGTACTTC
TRBJ1-5 NA TRBV28 NA CASSWLRSGVSNQPQHF TGTGCCAGCAGTTGGCTGAGGTCGGGAGTTAGCAATCAGCCCCAGCATTTT
TRBJ2-7 NA TRBV15 NA CATSRDLAYEQYF TGTGCCACCAGCAGAGATTTAGCGTACGAGCAGTACTTC
TRBJ2-5 NA TRBV2 NA CASNSRDNQETQYF TGTGCCAGCAACTCCCGGGACAACCAAGAGACCCAGTACTTC
TRBJ2-3 NA TRBV5-1 NA CASSLQGPTDTQYF TGCGCCAGCAGCCTACAGGGTCCCACAGATACGCAGTATTTT
TRBJ1-2 once TRBV15 TRBD1 CATSRDPRGQGVGYTF TGTGCCACCAGCAGGGATCCCCGCGGACAGGGGGTTGGCTACACCTTC
TRBJ1-6 NA TRBV3-1/TRBV3-2 NA CASSPQGSNSPLHF TGTGCCAGCAGCCCACAGGGATCTAATTCACCCCTCCACTTT
TRBJ2-7 NA TRBV13 TRBD2 CASSFRGRAAYEQYF TGTGCCAGCAGCTTTCGCGGGAGGGCCGCTTACGAGCAGTACTTC
TRBJ1-1 NA TRBV10-1 NA CASSSTGNTEAFF TGCGCCAGCAGTTCGACTGGGAACACTGAAGCTTTCTTT
TRBJ2-5 few TRBV5-1 NA CASSPARSLQETQYF TGCGCCAGCAGCCCCGCTAGGTCCCTCCAAGAGACCCAGTACTTC
TRBJ2-5 NA TRBV7-9 TRBD2 CASSLRTGRAETQYF TGTGCCAGCAGCCTCAGGACGGGGAGGGCGGAGACCCAGTACTTC
TRBJ2-1 NA TRBV12-3/TRBV12-4 NA CASSFRGGDEQFF TGTGCCAGCAGTTTCAGAGGAGGGGATGAGCAGTTCTTC
TRBJ1-4 NA TRBV25-1 TRBD1 CASRGTVGYWEKLFF TGTGCCAGCAGGGGGACAGTCGGGTATTGGGAAAAACTGTTTTTT
TRBJ1-1 NA TRBV4-3 TRBD1 CASSQGQGAGNTEAFF TGCGCCAGCAGCCAAGGACAGGGGGCTGGGAACACTGAAGCTTTCTTT
TRBJ1-5 NA TRBV7-2 TRBD1 CASLDRGGNSNQPQHF TGTGCCAGCTTAGACAGGGGCGGTAATAGCAATCAGCCCCAGCATTTT
TRBJ1-1 NA TRBV10-3 TRBD1 CAIRPLETGYTEAFF TGTGCCATCAGGCCTCTGGAGACAGGGTACACTGAAGCTTTCTTT
TRBJ2-1 NA TRBV5-4 TRBD2 CASSLAGGSGEQFF TGTGCCAGCAGCTTGGCCGGGGGGAGCGGTGAGCAGTTCTTC
TRBJ1-2 few TRBV9 NA CASSVDVVSGGRVGGYTF TGTGCCAGCAGCGTAGATGTGGTCTCCGGGGGGCGGGTAGGTGGCTACACCTTC
TRBJ2-7 many TRBV2 NA CASSELFYEQYF TGTGCCAGCAGTGAACTATTCTACGAGCAGTACTTC
TRBJ2-2 once TRBV6-4 NA CASSAGGTGELFF TGTGCCAGCAGTGCCGGCGGAACCGGGGAGCTGTTTTTT
TRBJ2-3 few TRBV2 TRBD2 CASSVGTSFDTQYF TGTGCCAGCAGTGTAGGGACTAGCTTTGATACGCAGTATTTT
TRBJ1-4 NA TRBV6-1 NA CASSDHIDRSNEKLFF TGTGCCAGCAGTGATCACATCGACAGGAGTAATGAAAAACTGTTTTTT
TRBJ2-7 NA TRBV6-6 NA CASSYQGGLYEQYF TGTGCCAGCAGTTACCAGGGAGGTCTCTACGAGCAGTACTTC
TRBJ2-6 NA TRBV7-6 NA CASSLAGALGANVLTF TGTGCCAGCAGCTTAGCTGGGGCGCTCGGGGCCAACGTCCTGACTTTC